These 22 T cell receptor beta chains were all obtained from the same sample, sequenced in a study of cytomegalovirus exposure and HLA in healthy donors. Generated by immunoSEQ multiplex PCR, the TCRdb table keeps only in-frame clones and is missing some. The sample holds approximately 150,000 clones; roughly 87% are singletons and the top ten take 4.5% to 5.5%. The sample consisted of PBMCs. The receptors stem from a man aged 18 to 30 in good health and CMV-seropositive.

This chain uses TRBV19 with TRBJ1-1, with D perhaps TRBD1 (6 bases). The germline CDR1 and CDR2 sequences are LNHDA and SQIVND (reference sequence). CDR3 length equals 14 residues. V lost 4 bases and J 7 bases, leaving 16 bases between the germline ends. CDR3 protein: CASSTIQGTDEAFF. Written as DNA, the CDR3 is TGTGCCAGTAGTACGATTCAGGGGACGGATGAAGCTTTCTTT.

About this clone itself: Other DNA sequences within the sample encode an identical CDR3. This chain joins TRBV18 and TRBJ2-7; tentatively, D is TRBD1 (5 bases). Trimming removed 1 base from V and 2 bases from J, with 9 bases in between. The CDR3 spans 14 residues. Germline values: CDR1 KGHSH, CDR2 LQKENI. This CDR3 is CASSPRGATYEQYF. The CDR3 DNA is TGTGCCAGCTCACCACGGGGCGCGACCTACGAGCAGTACTTC.

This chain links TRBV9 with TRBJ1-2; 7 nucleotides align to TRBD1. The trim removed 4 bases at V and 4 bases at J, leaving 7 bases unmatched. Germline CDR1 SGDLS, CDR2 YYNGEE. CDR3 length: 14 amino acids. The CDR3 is CASSSRGAIYGYTF. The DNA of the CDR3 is TGTGCCAGCAGCTCCAGGGGGGCGATCTATGGCTACACCTTC.

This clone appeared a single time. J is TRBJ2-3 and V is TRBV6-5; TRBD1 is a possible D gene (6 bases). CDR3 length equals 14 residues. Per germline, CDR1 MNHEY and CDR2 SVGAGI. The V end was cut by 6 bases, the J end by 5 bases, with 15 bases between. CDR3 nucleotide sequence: TGTGCCAGCAGGTCTTCAGTAGGGGGAGATACGCAGTATTTT. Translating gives CASRSSVGGDTQYF.

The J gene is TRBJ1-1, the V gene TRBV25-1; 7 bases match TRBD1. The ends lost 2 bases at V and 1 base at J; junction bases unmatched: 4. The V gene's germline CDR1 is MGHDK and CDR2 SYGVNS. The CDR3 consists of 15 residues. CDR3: CASSETGAPNTEAFF. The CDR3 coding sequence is TGTGCCAGCAGTGAAACAGGGGCGCCGAACACTGAAGCTTTCTTT.

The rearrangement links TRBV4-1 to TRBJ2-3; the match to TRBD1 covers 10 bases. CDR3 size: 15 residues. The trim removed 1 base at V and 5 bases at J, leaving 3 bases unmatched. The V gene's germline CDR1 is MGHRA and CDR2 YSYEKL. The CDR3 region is CASSQGDRGGDTQYF. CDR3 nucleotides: TGCGCCAGCAGCCAAGGGGACAGGGGAGGAGATACGCAGTATTTT.

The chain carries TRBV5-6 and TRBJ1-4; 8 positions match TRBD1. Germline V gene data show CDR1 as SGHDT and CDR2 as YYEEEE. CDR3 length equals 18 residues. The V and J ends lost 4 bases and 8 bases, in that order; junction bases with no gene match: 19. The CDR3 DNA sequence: TGTGCCAGCAGCCTAATCCTCAGGGGGCGTAATAGCAGGGAAAAACTGTTTTTT. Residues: CASSLILRGRNSREKLFF.

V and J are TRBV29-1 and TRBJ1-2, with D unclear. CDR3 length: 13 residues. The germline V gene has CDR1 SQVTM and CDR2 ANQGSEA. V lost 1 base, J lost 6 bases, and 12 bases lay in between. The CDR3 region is CSVEGAGFDGYTF. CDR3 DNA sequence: TGCAGCGTTGAAGGGGCGGGGTTCGATGGCTACACCTTC.

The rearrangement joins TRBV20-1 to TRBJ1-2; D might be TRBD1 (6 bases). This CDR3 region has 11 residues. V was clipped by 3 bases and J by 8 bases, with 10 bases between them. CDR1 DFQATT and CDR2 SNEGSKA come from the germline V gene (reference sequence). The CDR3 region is CSARTGRGYTF. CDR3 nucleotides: TGCAGTGCTAGGACAGGAAGGGGCTACACCTTC.

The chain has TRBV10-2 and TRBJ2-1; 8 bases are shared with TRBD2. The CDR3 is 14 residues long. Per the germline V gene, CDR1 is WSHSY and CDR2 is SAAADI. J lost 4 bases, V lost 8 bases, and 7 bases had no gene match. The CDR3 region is CASGRGGRYNEQFF. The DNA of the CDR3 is TGCGCCAGCGGACGGGGGGGGAGATACAATGAGCAGTTCTTC.

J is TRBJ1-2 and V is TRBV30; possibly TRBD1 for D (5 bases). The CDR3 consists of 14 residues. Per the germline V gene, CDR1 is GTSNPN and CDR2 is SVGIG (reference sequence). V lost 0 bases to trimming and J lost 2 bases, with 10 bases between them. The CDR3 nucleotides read TGTGCCTGGAGTGTAAATACAGGAAACTATGGCTACACCTTC. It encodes CAWSVNTGNYGYTF.

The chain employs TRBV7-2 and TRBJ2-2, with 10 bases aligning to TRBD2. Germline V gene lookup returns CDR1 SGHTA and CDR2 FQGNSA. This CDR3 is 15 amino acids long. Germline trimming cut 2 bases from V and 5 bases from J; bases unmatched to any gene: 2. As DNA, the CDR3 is TGTGCCAGCAGCTTAATTAGCGGGGGGACCGGGGAGCTGTTTTTT. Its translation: CASSLISGGTGELFF.

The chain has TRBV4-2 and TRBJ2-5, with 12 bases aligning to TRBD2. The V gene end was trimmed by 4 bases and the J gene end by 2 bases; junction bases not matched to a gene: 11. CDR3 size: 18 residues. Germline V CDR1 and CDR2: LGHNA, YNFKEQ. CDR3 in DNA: TGTGCCAGCAGCCTCATCGCTAGCGGGGGGGCCGGTCAAGAGACCCAGTACTTC. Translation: CASSLIASGGAGQETQYF.

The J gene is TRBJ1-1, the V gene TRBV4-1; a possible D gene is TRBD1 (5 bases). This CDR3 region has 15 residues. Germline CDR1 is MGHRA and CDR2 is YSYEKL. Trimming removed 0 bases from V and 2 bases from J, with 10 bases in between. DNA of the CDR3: TGCGCCAGCAGCCAAGATGAAGGGGTTAACACTGAAGCTTTCTTT. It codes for CASSQDEGVNTEAFF.

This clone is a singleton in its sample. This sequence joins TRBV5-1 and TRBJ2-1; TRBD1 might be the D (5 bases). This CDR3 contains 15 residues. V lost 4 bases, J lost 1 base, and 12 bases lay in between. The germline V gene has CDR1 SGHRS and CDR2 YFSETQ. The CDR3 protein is CASSRQSQSYNEQFF. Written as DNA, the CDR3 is TGCGCCAGCAGCCGACAGTCTCAATCCTACAATGAGCAGTTCTTC.

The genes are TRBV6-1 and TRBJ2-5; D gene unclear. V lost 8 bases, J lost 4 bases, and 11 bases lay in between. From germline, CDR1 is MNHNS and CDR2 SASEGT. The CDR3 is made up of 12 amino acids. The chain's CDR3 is CASSGGLETQYF. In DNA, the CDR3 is TGTGCCAGCTCAGGTGGATTAGAGACCCAGTACTTC.

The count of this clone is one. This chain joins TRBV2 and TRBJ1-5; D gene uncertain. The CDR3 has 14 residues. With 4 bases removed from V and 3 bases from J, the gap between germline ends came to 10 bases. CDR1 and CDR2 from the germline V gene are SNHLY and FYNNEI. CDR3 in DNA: TGTGCCAGCAGTGGAACGGGGATCAATCAGCCCCAGCATTTT. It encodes CASSGTGINQPQHF.

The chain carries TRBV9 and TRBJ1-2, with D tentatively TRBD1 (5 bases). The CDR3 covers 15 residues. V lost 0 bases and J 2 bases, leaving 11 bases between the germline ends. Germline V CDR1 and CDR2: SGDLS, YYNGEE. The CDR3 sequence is CASSVEARGNYGYTF. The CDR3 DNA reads TGTGCCAGCAGCGTAGAGGCGCGGGGGAACTATGGCTACACCTTC.

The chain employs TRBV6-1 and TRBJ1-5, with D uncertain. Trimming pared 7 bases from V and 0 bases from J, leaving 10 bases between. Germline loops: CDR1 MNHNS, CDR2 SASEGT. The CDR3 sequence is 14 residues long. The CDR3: CASMRVYSNQPQHF. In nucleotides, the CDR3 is TGTGCCAGCATGAGAGTTTATAGCAATCAGCCCCAGCATTTT.

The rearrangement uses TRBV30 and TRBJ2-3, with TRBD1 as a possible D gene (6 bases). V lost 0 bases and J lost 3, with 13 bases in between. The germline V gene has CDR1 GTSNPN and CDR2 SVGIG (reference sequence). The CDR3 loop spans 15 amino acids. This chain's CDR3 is CAWSVGNQGTDTQYF. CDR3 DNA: TGTGCCTGGAGTGTGGGGAACCAGGGGACAGATACGCAGTATTTT. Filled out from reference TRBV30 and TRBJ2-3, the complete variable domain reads SQTIHQWPATLVQPVGSPLSLECTVEGTSNPNLYWYRQAAGRGLQLLFYSVGIGQISSEVPQNLSASRPQDRQFILSSKKLLLSDSGFYLCAWSVGNQGTDTQYFGPGTRLTVL.

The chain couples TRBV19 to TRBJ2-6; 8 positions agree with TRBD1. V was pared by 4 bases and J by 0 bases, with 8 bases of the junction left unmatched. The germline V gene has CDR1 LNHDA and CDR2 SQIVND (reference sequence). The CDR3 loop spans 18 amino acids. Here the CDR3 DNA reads TGTGCCAGTAGTACCCCCGGGACAGGAAACTCTGGGGCCAACGTCCTGACTTTC. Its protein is CASSTPGTGNSGANVLTF.

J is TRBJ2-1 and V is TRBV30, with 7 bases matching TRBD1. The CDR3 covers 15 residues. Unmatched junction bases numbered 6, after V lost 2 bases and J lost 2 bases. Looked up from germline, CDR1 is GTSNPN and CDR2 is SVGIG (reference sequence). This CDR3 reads CAWSRDSGPYNEQFF. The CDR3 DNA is TGTGCCTGGAGTCGGGACAGTGGCCCCTACAATGAGCAGTTCTTC.